The 9 T cell receptor beta chains below all came from one sample that was sequenced in a study of technical replicates of blood from a few donors. Measured with immunoSEQ multiplex PCR; TCRdb has only the in-frame clones, and not every one. The data contain roughly 80,000 clones, around 94% of them seen just once; the ten biggest clones take up over 0.4%. The source material was T cells isolated from PBMCs. The source is a human donor in good health.

The rearrangement uses TRBV9 and TRBJ1-3; D is unclear. The CDR3 has 15 residues. The V and J ends lost 0 bases and 2 bases respectively, with 9 bases between them. Germline CDR1 SGDLS, CDR2 YYNGEE. The CDR3 coding sequence is TGTGCCAGCAGCGTAGCTGTCACAGCTGGAAACACCATATATTTT. It translates to CASSVAVTAGNTIYF. Full variable domain (outside the CDR3, taken from reference TRBV9 and TRBJ1-3): DSGVTQTPKHLITATGQRVTLRCSPRSGDLSVYWYQQSLDQGLQFLIQYYNGEERAKGNILERFSAQQFPDLHSELNLSSLELGDSALYFCASSVAVTAGNTIYFGEGSWLTVV.

This chain links TRBV5-1 with TRBJ2-5, with TRBD2 matching 7 bases. The CDR3 loop spans 15 amino acids. The germline CDR1 and CDR2 sequences are SGHRS and YFSETQ. V gave up 5 bases and J gave up 1 base; unmatched junction bases: 8. The CDR3 loop reads CASRNRLAFQETQYF. CDR3 DNA: TGCGCCAGCAGAAACAGACTAGCCTTCCAAGAGACCCAGTACTTC. Drawing the rest from reference TRBV5-1 and TRBJ2-5, the complete variable domain is KAGVTQTPRYLIKTRGQQVTLSCSPISGHRSVSWYQQTPGQGLQFLFEYFSETQRNKGNFPGRFSGRQFSNSRSEMNVSTLELGDSALYLCASRNRLAFQETQYFGPGTRLLVL.

Comments on this clone: Because the CDR3 is missing its conserved closing phenylalanine or tryptophan, this is likely a read error. The limits of the CDR3 on the DNA are not certain, so only TCRdb's listed CDR3 is given. V and J are TRBV27 and TRBJ2-7; TRBD2, the table's D call, lacks a check against the DNA. 12 amino acids form the CDR3, both terminal residues included. CDR1 MNHEY and CDR2 SMNVEV come from the germline V gene (reference sequence). The CDR3 sequence: CASSLLAGVKVL.

This chain links TRBV9 with TRBJ2-7, with D perhaps TRBD1 (5 bases). Germline V gene data show CDR1 as SGDLS and CDR2 as YYNGEE. The CDR3 extends over 15 amino acids. The germline V and J ends were trimmed by 1 base and 3 bases, with 14 bases remaining between them. CDR3 sequence (DNA): TGTGCCAGCAGCGTAAGTGGAGACAGTGGCTACGAGCAGTACTTC. Translation: CASSVSGDSGYEQYF. The full variable domain, completed using reference TRBV9 and TRBJ2-7, is DSGVTQTPKHLITATGQRVTLRCSPRSGDLSVYWYQQSLDQGLQFLIQYYNGEERAKGNILERFSAQQFPDLHSELNLSSLELGDSALYFCASSVSGDSGYEQYFGPGTRLTVT.

This sequence joins TRBV19 and TRBJ1-1; no clear D. V was clipped by 6 bases and J by 1 base, with 6 bases between them. The CDR3 is 12 amino acids. Germline values: CDR1 LNHDA, CDR2 SQIVND (reference sequence). The CDR3 is CASRPGNTEAFF. The CDR3 DNA reads TGTGCCAGTAGGCCGGGGAACACTGAAGCTTTCTTT.

This chain links TRBV19 with TRBJ2-1; TRBD1 aligns across 7 bases. Germline V gene data show CDR1 as LNHDA and CDR2 as SQIVND (reference sequence). The ends lost 5 bases at V and 5 bases at J; junction bases unmatched: 3. The CDR3 runs 13 residues. The CDR3 reads CASSLTGDNEQFF. CDR3 sequence (DNA): TGTGCCAGTAGTTTAACAGGGGACAATGAGCAGTTCTTC. The full variable domain, with the rest looked up from reference TRBV19 and TRBJ2-1, is DGGITQSPKYLFRKEGQNVTLSCEQNLNHDAMYWYRQDPGQGLRLIYYSQIVNDFQKGDIAEGYSVSREKKESFPLTVTSAQKNPTAFYLCASSLTGDNEQFFGPGTRLTVL.

The V and J genes are TRBV6-6 and TRBJ2-2; possibly TRBD2 for D (5 bases). With 5 bases removed from V and 0 bases from J, the gap between germline ends came to 10 bases. This CDR3 has 15 residues. Germline values: CDR1 MNHNY, CDR2 SVGAGI (reference sequence). In DNA, the CDR3 is TGTGCCAGCAGTCTGGACTCCCCGAACACCGGGGAGCTGTTTTTT. It encodes CASSLDSPNTGELFF.

On this clone: This CDR3 is also generated by other DNA sequences in the sample. The rearrangement links TRBV5-6 to TRBJ2-7; D call uncertain. Trimming removed 4 bases at V and 0 bases at J, with 5 bases between. CDR3 length equals 12 residues. Germline V gene data show CDR1 as SGHDT and CDR2 as YYEEEE. The CDR3 is CASSLSSYEQYF. The CDR3 region has the DNA TGTGCCAGCAGCCTCAGCTCCTACGAGCAGTACTTC. Full variable domain (rest looked up from reference TRBV5-6 and TRBJ2-7): DAGVTQSPTHLIKTRGQQVTLRCSPKSGHDTVSWYQQALGQGPQFIFQYYEEEERQRGNFPDRFSGHQFPNYSSELNVNALLLGDSALYLCASSLSSYEQYFGPGTRLTVT.

This clone was seen only once. The V and J genes are TRBV18 and TRBJ1-1, with D hard to call. The CDR3 runs to 15 residues. V lost 3 bases and J lost 7, with 18 bases in between. In germline, CDR1 is KGHSH, CDR2 LQKENI. CDR3 amino acids: CASSPEAVGFGEAFF. The DNA of the CDR3 is TGTGCCAGCTCACCCGAAGCGGTAGGGTTTGGTGAAGCTTTCTTT.